These 3 T cell receptor beta chains share one sample of origin, sequenced in a study of blood T cell repertoires in COVID-19 (dated by TCRdb to the early 2020s). The protocol used for the library was the immunoSEQ multiplex PCR assay. TCRdb's version of the immuneACCESS table is confined to in-frame rearrangements and falls short of the full clone set. An unresolved V gene accounts for under half of the shortfall where checked; the remainder is of unknown origin. Recorded for this sample are approximately 260,000 clones; around nine tenths of them occurred a single time. Roughly 2.2% of the sample is in the top ten clones. Input material: peripheral blood. The source of these receptors is a man between 45 and 60 years old with acute or convalescent COVID-19.

This clone has just a few counts. V is TRBV19 and J is TRBJ1-1, with D tentatively TRBD1 (6 bases). Germline CDR1 reads LNHDA; CDR2 reads SQIVND (reference sequence). This CDR3 has 13 amino acids. V lost 3 bases and J lost 5, with 10 bases in between. CDR3 DNA: TGTGCCAGTAGTATTAAGAGGGGGACTGAAGCTTTCTTT. Its protein is CASSIKRGTEAFF.

V is TRBV11-2 and J is TRBJ1-3, with TRBD1 matching 8 bases. The ends lost 4 bases at V and 11 bases at J; junction bases unmatched: 10. Germline-derived CDR1 and CDR2 are SGHAT and FQNNGV. The CDR3 totals 14 residues. The chain's CDR3 is CASSYRTGNLAIYF. CDR3 nucleotides: TGTGCCAGCAGCTACCGGACAGGGAACCTGGCCATATATTTT.

This chain joins TRBV15 and TRBJ2-3, with D perhaps TRBD1 (6 bases). This CDR3 spans 13 amino acids. Germline CDR1 is LNHNV and CDR2 is YYDKDF (reference sequence). Trimming shortened V by 3 bases and J by 7 bases, and 11 bases separated the two germline ends. CDR3 protein: CATSSPDRYTQYF. For the CDR3, the DNA is TGTGCCACCAGCAGCCCGGACAGATATACGCAGTATTTT.